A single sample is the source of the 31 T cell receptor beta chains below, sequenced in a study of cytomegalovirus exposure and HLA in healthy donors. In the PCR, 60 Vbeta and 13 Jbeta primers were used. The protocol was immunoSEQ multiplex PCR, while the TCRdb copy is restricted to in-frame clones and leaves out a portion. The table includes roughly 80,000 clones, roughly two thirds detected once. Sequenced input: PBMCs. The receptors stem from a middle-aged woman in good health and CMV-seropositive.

In DNA, the CDR3 is TGTGCCAGCAGCCACAAACCGGGACAGGGGGCGCTCATCGGGGAGCTGTTTTTT. It translates to CASSHKPGQGALIGELFF. This chain links TRBV4-2 with TRBJ2-2; 12 bases align to TRBD1. The CDR3 spans 18 residues. The germline CDR1 and CDR2 sequences are LGHNA and YNFKEQ. J was trimmed by 7 bases and V by 3 bases; bases with no gene match: 12.

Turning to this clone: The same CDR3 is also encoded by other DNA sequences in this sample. Written as DNA, the CDR3 is TGTGCCAGCAGTCCCGGGAACACTGAAGCTTTCTTT. It encodes CASSPGNTEAFF. The genes are TRBV28 and TRBJ1-1; D is unresolved. This CDR3 contains 12 residues. Deletions cut 5 bases from V and 1 base from J, with 5 bases between. Germline-derived CDR1 and CDR2 are MDHEN and SYDVKM.

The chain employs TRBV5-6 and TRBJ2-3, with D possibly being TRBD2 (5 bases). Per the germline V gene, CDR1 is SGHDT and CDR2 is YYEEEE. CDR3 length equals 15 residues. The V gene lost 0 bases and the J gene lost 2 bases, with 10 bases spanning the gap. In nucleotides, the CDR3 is TGTGCCAGCAGCTTGGTGAGCGGATACACAGATACGCAGTATTTT. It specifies CASSLVSGYTDTQYF.

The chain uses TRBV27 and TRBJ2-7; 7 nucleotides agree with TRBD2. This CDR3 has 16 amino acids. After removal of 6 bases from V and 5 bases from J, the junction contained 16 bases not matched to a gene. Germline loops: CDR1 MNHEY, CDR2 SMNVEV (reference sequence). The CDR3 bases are TGTGCCAGCAGCCCTGGGGCGGGAGAAAGGATCGACGAGCAGTACTTC. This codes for CASSPGAGERIDEQYF.

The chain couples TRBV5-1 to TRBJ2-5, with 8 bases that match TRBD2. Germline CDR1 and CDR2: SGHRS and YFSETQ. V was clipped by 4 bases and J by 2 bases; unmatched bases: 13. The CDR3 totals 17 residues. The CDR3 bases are TGCGCCAGCAGCGCCCGACTAGCGAGTATAATTCAAGAGACCCAGTACTTC. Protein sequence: CASSARLASIIQETQYF.

The DNA for the CDR3 is TGTGCCTGGAGTTTCCAGGGCTATGGCTACACCTTC. Its translation: CAWSFQGYGYTF. V usage is TRBV30 and J usage is TRBJ1-2; D is perhaps TRBD1 (5 bases). Germline loops: CDR1 GTSNPN, CDR2 SVGIG (reference sequence). Trimming stripped 2 bases from V and 4 bases from J, with 8 bases between. The CDR3 sequence is 12 residues long.

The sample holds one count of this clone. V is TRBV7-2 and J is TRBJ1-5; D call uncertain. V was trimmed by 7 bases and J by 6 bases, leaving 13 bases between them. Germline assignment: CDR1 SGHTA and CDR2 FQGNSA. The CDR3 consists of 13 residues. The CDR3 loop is CASNRGGFQPQHF. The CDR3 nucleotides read TGTGCCAGCAACCGTGGCGGGTTTCAGCCCCAGCATTTT.

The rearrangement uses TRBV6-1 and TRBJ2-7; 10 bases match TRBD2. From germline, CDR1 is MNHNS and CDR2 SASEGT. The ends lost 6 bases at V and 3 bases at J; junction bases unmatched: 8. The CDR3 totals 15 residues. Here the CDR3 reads CASRSGLAKFYEQYF. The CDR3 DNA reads TGTGCCAGCAGATCGGGACTAGCGAAATTCTACGAGCAGTACTTC.

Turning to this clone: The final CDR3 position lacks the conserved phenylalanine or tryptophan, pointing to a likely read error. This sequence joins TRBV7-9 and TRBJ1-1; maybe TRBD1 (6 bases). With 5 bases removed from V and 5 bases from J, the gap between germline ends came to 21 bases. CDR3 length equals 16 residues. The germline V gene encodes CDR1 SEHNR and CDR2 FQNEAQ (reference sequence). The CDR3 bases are TGTGCCAGCAGCCAACAAGGGGGAATGAGTGATACTGAAGCTTTCGTT. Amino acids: CASSQQGGMSDTEAFV.

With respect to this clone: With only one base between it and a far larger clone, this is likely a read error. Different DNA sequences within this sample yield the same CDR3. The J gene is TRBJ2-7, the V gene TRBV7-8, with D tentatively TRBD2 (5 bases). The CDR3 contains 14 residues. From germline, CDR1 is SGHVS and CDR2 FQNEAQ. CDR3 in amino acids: CASSLGGGPYDQYF. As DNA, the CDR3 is TGTGCCAGCAGCTTAGGAGGAGGACCCTACGACCAGTACTTC.

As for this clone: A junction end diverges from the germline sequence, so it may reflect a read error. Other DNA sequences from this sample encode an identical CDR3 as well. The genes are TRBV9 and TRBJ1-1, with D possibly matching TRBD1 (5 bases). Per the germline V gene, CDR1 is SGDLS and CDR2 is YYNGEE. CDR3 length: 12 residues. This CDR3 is CASSSITGEAFF. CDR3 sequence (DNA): TGTGCTAGCAGCTCAATAACAGGAGAAGCTTTCTTT.

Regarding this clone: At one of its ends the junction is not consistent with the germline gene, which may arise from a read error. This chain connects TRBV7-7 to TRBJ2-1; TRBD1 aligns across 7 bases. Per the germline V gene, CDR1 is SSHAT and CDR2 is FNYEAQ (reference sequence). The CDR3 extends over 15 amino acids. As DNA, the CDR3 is TGTGCTAGCAGCCGTGACAGGGAAACTTACAATGAGCAGTTCTTC. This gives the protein CASSRDRETYNEQFF.

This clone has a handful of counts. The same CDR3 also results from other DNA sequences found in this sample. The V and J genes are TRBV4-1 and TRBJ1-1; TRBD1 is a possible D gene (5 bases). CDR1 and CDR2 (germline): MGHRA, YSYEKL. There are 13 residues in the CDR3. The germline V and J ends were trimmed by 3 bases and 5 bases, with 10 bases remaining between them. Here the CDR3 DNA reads TGCGCCAGCAGCCAGGGGGGGAGAACTGAAGCTTTCTTT. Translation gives CASSQGGRTEAFF.

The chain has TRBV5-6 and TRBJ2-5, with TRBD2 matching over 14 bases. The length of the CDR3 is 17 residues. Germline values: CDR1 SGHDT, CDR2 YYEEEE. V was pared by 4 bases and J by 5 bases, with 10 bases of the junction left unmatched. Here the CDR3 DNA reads TGTGCCAGCAGCCCGACTAGCGGGAGGGCCGGGGAGGAGACCCAGTACTTC. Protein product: CASSPTSGRAGEETQYF.

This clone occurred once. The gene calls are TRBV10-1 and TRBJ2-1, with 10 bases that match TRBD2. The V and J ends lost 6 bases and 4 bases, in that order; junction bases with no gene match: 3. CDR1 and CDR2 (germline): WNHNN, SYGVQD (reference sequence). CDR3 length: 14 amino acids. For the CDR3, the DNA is TGCGCCAGCAGCCAGACTAGCGGGTACAATGAGCAGTTCTTC. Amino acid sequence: CASSQTSGYNEQFF.

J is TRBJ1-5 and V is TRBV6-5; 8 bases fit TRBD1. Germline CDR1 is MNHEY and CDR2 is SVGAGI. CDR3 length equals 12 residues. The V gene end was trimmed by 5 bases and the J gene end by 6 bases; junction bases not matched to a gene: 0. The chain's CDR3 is CASSDRGQPQHF. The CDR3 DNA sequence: TGTGCCAGCAGTGACAGGGGTCAGCCCCAGCATTTT.

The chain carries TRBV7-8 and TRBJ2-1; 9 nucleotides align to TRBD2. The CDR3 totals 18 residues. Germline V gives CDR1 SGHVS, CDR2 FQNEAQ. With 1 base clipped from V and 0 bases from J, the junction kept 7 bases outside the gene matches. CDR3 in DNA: TGTGCCAGCAGCTTAGGGCGACTAGCGGAATTCTCCTACAATGAGCAGTTCTTC. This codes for CASSLGRLAEFSYNEQFF.

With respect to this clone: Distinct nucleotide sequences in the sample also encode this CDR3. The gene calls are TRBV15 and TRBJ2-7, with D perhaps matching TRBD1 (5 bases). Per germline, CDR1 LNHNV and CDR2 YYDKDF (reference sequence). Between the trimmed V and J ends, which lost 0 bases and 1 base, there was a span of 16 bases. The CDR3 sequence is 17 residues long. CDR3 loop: CATSRDLSTSGSYEQYF. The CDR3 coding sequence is TGTGCCACCAGCAGAGATCTCTCAACCTCAGGGTCCTACGAGCAGTACTTC.

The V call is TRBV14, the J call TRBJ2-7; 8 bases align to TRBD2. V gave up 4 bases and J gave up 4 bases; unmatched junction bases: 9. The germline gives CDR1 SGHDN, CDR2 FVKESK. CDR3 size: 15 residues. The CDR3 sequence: CASSRTGGLKYEQYF. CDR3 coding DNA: TGTGCCAGCAGCCGCACGGGGGGGCTTAAGTACGAGCAGTACTTC.

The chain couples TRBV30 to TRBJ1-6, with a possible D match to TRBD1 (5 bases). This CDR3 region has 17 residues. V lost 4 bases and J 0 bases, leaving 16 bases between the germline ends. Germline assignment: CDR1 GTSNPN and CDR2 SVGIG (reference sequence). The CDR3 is CAWTGVGSLSYNSPLHF. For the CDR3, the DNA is TGTGCCTGGACGGGGGTGGGGAGCCTCTCCTATAATTCACCCCTCCACTTT.

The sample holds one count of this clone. CDR3 residues: CASSRRGAADYGYTF. The CDR3 DNA reads TGTGCCAGTAGTAGACGGGGGGCGGCGGACTATGGCTACACCTTC. V is TRBV19 and J is TRBJ1-2; D perhaps matches TRBD1 (6 bases). This CDR3 is 15 amino acids long. Germline assignment: CDR1 LNHDA and CDR2 SQIVND (reference sequence). V lost 4 bases to trimming and J lost 3 bases, with 15 bases between them.

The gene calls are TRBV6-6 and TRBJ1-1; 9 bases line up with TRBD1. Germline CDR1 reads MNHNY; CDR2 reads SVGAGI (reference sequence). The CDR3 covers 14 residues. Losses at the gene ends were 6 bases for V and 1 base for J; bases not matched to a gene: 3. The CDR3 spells CASSRDRANTEAFF. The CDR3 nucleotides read TGTGCCAGCAGCAGGGACAGGGCGAACACTGAAGCTTTCTTT.

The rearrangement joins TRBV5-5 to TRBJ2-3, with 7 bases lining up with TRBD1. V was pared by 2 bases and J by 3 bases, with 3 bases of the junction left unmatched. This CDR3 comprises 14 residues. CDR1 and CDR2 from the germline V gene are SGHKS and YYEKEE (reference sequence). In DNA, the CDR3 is TGTGCCAGCAGCTTTTACAGGGGTACAGATACGCAGTATTTT. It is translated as CASSFYRGTDTQYF.

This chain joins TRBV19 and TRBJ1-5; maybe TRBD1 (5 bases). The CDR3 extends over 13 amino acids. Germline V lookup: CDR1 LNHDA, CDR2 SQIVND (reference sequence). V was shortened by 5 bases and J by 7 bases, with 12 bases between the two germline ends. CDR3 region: CASSAGPGQPQHF. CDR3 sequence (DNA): TGTGCCAGTAGTGCGGGGCCAGGGCAGCCCCAGCATTTT.

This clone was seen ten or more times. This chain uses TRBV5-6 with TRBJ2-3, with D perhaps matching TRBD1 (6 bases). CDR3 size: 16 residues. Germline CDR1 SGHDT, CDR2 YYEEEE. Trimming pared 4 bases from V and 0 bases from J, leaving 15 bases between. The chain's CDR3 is CASSRWRTASTDTQYF. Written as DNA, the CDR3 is TGTGCCAGCAGCCGTTGGAGGACAGCCAGCACAGATACGCAGTATTTT.

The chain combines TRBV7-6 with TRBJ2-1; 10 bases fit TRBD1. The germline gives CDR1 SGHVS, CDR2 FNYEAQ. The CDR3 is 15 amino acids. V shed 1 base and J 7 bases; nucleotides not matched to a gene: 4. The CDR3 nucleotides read TGTGCCAGCAGCTTAGTAGGGACAGGGGTTAATGAGCAGTTCTTC. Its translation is CASSLVGTGVNEQFF.

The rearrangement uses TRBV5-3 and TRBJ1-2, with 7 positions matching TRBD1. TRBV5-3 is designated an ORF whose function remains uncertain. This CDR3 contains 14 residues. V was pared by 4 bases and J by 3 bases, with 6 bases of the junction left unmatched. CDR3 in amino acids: CARSTDRVDYGYTF. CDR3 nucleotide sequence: TGTGCCAGAAGCACTGACAGGGTTGACTATGGCTACACCTTC.

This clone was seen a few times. The CDR3 reads CASSGDRGKKFF. The CDR3 bases are TGTGCCAGCAGTGGAGACAGGGGAAAAAAGTTCTTC. The chain couples TRBV2 to TRBJ2-1, with TRBD1 identical over 8 bases. CDR1 and CDR2 from the germline V gene are SNHLY and FYNNEI. The CDR3 length is 12 residues. Losses at the gene ends were 4 bases for V and 14 bases for J; bases not matched to a gene: 7.

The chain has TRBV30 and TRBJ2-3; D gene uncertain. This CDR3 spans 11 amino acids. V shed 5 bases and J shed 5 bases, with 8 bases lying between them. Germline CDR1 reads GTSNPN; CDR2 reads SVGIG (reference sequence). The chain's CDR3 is CAWESGDTQYF. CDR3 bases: TGTGCCTGGGAGTCGGGAGATACGCAGTATTTT.

CDR3 in amino acids: CASSLRVFEQFF. The CDR3, as DNA: TGTGCCAGCAGTTTAAGAGTATTCGAGCAGTTCTTC. The rearrangement uses TRBV28 and TRBJ2-1; D gene uncertain. CDR1 and CDR2 from the germline V gene are MDHEN and SYDVKM. This CDR3 is 12 amino acids long. V lost 2 bases and J lost 10, with 9 bases in between.

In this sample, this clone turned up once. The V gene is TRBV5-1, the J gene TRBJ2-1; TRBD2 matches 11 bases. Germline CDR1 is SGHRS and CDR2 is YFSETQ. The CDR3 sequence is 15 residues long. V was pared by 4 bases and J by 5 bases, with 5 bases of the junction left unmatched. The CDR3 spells CASSMTSGVDNEQFF. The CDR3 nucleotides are TGCGCCAGCAGCATGACTAGCGGGGTGGACAATGAGCAGTTCTTC.